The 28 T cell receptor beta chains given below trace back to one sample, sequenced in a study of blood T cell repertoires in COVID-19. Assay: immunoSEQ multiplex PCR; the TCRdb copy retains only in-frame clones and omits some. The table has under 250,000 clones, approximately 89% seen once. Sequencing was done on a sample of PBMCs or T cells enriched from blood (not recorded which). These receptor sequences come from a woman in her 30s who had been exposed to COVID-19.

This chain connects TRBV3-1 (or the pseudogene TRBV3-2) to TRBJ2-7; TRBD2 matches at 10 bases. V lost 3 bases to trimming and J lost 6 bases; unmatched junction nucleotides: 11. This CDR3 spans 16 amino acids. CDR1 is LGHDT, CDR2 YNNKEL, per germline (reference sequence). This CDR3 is CASSQAPGLASSEQYF. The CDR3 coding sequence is TGTGCCAGCAGCCAGGCACCGGGACTAGCGTCATCCGAGCAGTACTTC.

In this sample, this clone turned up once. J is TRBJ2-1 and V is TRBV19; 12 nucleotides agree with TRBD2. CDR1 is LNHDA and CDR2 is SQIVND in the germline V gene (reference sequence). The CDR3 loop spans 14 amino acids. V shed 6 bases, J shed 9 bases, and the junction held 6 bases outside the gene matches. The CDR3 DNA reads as TGTGCCAGTAGCGAACTAGCGGGAGGAGGTGAGCAGTTCTTC. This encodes CASSELAGGGEQFF.

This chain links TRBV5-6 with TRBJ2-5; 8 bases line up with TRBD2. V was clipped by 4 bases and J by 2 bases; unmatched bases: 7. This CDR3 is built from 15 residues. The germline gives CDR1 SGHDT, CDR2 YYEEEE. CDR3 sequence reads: CASSGLAGLQETQYF. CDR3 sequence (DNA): TGTGCCAGCAGCGGATTAGCGGGGTTACAAGAGACCCAGTACTTC.

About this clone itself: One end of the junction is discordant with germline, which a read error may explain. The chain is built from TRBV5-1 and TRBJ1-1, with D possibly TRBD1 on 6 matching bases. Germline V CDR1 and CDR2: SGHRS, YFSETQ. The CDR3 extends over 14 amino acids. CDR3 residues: CATSGGHENTEAFF. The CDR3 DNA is TGCGCCACCAGCGGGGGACATGAGAACACTGAAGCTTTCTTT.

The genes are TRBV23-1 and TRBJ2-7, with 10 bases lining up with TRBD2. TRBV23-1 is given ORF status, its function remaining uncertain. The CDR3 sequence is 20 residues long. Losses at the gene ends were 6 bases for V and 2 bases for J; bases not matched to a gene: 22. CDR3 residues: CASSPYRCGSGRYWTYEQYF. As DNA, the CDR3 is TGCGCCAGCAGCCCCTACCGGTGTGGTAGCGGGAGGTACTGGACCTACGAGCAGTACTTC.

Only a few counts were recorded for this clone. CDR3 bases: TGTGCCAGCAGCCAGGACAGGTTGAACACTGAAGCTTTCTTT. It translates to CASSQDRLNTEAFF. The chain has TRBV5-4 and TRBJ1-1; 7 bases align to TRBD1. This CDR3 has 14 amino acids. The germline V gene encodes CDR1 SGHNT and CDR2 YYREEE (reference sequence). The V and J ends lost 4 bases and 0 bases, in that order; junction bases with no gene match: 3.

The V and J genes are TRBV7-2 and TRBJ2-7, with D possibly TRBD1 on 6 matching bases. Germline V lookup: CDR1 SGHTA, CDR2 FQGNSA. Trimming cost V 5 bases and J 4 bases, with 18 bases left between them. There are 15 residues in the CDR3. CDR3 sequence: CASSLPTGRTYEQYF. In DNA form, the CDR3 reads TGTGCCAGCAGCCTACCGACAGGACGAACGTACGAGCAGTACTTC.

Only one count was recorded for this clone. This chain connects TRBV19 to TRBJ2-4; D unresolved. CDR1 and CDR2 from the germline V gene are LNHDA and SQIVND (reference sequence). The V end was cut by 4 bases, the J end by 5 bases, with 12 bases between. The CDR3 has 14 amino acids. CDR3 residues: CASSNLAEENIQYF. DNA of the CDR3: TGTGCCAGTAGTAATCTGGCAGAAGAAAACATTCAGTACTTC.

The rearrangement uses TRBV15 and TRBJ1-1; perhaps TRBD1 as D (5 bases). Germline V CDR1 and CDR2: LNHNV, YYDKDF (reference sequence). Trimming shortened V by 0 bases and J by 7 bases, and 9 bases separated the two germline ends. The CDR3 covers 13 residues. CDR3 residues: CATSRDRVREAFF. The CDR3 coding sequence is TGTGCCACCAGCAGAGACAGGGTACGTGAAGCTTTCTTT.

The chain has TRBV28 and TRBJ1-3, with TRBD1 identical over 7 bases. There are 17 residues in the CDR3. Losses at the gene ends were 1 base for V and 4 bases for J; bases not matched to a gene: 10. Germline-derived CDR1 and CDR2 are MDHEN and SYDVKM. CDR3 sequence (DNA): TGTGCCAGCAGTTTATTCCCCCTAAGGACAGGCGGAAACACCATATATTTT. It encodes CASSLFPLRTGGNTIYF.

CDR3 sequence reads: CASSNVQALNTEAFF. The CDR3, as DNA: TGTGCCAGTAGTAACGTGCAGGCACTGAACACTGAAGCTTTCTTT. The chain couples TRBV19 to TRBJ1-1, with unresolved D. Germline-derived CDR1 and CDR2 are LNHDA and SQIVND (reference sequence). This CDR3 spans 15 amino acids. Trimming stripped 4 bases from V and 0 bases from J, with 12 bases between.

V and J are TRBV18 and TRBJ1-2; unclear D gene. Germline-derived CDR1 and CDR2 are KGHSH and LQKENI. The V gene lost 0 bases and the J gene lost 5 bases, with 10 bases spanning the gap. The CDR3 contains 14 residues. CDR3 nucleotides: TGTGCCAGCTCACCACCGATCAGGTCTTATGGCTACACCTTC. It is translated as CASSPPIRSYGYTF.

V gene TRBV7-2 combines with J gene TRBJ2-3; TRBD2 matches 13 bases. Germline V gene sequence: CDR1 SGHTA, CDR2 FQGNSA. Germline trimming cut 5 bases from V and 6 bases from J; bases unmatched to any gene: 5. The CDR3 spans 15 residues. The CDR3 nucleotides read TGTGCCAGCAGCCACGGGACTAGCGGGATGGATACGCAGTATTTT. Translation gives CASSHGTSGMDTQYF.

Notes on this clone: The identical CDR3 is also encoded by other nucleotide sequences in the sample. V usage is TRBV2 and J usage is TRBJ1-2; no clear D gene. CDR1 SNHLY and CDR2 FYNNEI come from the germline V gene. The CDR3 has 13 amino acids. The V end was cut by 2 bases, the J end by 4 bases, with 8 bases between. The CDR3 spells CASSEYGSYGYTF. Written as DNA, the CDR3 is TGTGCCAGCAGTGAATACGGTAGCTATGGCTACACCTTC. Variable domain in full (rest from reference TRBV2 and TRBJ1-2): EPEVTQTPSHQVTQMGQEVILRCVPISNHLYFYWYRQILGQKVEFLVSFYNNEISEKSEIFDDQFSVERPDGSNFTLKIRSTKLEDSAMYFCASSEYGSYGYTFGSGTRLTVV.

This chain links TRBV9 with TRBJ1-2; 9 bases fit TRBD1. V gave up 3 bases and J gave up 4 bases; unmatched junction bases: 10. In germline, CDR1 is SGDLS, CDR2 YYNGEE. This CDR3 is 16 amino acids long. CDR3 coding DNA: TGTGCCAGCAGCGAGGGGTTTGGACAGGGGCTCTATGGCTACACCTTC. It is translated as CASSEGFGQGLYGYTF. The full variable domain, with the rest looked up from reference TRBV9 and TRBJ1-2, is DSGVTQTPKHLITATGQRVTLRCSPRSGDLSVYWYQQSLDQGLQFLIQYYNGEERAKGNILERFSAQQFPDLHSELNLSSLELGDSALYFCASSEGFGQGLYGYTFGSGTRLTVV.

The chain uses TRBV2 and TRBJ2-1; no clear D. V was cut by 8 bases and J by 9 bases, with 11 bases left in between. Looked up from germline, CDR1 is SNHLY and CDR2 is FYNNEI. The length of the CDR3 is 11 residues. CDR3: CASGRAGEQFF. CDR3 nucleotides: TGTGCCAGCGGGCGAGCTGGTGAGCAGTTCTTC.

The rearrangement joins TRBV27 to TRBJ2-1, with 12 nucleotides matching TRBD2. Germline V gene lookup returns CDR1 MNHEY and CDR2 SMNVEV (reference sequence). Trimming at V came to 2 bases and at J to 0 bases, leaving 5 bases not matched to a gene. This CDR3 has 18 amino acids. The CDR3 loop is CASSLRTSGASSYNEQFF. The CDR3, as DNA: TGTGCCAGCAGTTTAAGGACTAGCGGGGCGAGCTCCTACAATGAGCAGTTCTTC.

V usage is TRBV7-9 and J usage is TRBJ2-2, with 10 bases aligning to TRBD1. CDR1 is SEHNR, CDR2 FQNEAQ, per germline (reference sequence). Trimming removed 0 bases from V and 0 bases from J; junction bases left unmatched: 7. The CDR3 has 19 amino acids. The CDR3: CASSLAFRGQGSNTGELFF. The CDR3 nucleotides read TGTGCCAGCAGCTTAGCGTTTAGGGGACAGGGGTCGAACACCGGGGAGCTGTTTTTT.

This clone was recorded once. The CDR3 loop is CASTKSEEGYNEQFF. The CDR3, as DNA: TGTGCCAGCACAAAATCGGAAGAGGGCTACAATGAGCAGTTCTTC. This chain connects TRBV27 to TRBJ2-1, with a possible D match to TRBD2 (5 bases). The V and J ends lost 7 bases and 3 bases respectively, with 16 bases between them. Germline CDR1 and CDR2: MNHEY and SMNVEV (reference sequence). The CDR3 is made up of 15 amino acids.

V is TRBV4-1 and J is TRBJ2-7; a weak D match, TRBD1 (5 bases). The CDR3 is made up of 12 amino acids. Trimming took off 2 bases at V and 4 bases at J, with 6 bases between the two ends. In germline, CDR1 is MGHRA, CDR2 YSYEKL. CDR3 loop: CASSQPGYEQYF. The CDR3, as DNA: TGCGCCAGCAGCCAACCAGGGTACGAGCAGTACTTC.

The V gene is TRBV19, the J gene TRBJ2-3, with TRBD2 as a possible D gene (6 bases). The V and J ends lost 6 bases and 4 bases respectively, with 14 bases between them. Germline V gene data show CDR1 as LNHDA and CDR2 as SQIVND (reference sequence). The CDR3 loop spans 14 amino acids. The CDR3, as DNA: TGTGCCAGTAGCCTGGGGACTCCTTCAGATACGCAGTATTTT. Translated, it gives CASSLGTPSDTQYF.

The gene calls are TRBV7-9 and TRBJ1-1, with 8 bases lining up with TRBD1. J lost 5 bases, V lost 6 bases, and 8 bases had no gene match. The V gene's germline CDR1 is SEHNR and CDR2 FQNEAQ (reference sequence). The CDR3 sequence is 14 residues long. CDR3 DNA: TGTGCCAGCAGTTATCAGGGGGCATGGACTGAAGCTTTCTTT. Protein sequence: CASSYQGAWTEAFF.

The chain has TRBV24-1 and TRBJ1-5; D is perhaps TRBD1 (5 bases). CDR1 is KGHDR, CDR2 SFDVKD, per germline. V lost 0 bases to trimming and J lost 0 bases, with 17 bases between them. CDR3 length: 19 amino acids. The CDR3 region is CATSDLHSQGNYSNQPQHF. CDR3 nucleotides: TGTGCCACCAGTGATTTGCATAGTCAGGGCAATTATAGCAATCAGCCCCAGCATTTT.

The DNA for the CDR3 is TGCGCCAGCAGCCTCGGACAGAACACTGAAGCTTTCTTT. Encoded protein: CASSLGQNTEAFF. The chain joins TRBV10-2 to TRBJ1-1; possible D gene TRBD1, 5 bases. CDR3 size: 13 residues. V was pared by 6 bases and J by 1 base, with 9 bases between. Per the germline V gene, CDR1 is WSHSY and CDR2 is SAAADI.

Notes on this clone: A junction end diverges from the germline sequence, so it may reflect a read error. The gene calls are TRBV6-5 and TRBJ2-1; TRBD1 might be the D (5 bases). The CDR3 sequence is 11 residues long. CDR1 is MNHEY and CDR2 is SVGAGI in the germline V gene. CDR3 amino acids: CASSYGPLRVF. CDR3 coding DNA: TGTGCCAGCAGTTACGGACCCCTCAGGGTCTTC.

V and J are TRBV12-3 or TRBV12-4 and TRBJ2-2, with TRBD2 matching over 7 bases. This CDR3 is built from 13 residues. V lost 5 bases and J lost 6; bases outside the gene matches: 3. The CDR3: CASSHGLAGELFF. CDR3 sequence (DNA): TGTGCCAGCAGTCATGGACTAGCCGGGGAGCTGTTTTTT.

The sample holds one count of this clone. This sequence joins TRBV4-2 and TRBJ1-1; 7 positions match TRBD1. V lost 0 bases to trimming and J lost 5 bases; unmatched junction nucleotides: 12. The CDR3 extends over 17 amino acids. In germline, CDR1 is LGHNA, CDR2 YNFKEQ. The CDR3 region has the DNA TGTGCCAGCAGCCAAGATCAGGGACAGCTCGGGGGAACTGAAGCTTTCTTT. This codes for CASSQDQGQLGGTEAFF.

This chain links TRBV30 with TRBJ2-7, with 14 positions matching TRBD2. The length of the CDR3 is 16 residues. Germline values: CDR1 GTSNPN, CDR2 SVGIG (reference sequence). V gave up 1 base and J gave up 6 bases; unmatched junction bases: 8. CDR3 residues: CAWSASGTSGSREQYF. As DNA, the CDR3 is TGTGCCTGGAGTGCTTCCGGGACTAGCGGGAGTCGCGAGCAGTACTTC. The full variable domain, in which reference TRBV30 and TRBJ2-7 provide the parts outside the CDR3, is SQTIHQWPATLVQPVGSPLSLECTVEGTSNPNLYWYRQAAGRGLQLLFYSVGIGQISSEVPQNLSASRPQDRQFILSSKKLLLSDSGFYLCAWSASGTSGSREQYFGPGTRLTVT.